This T cell receptor (beta chain) was documented in a study of cytomegalovirus exposure and HLA in healthy donors. The count of this clone is one. Its specificity is unknown. Overall study findings and caveats: Reports described diagnosis of cytomegalovirus status by the classifier as highly specific and sensitive.

The PCR made use of 60 Vbeta and 13 Jbeta primers. The data were produced by immunoSEQ multiplex PCR, yet TCRdb's version contains in-frame clones alone and is incomplete. Among about 180,000 clones listed, about four fifths were seen once. This CDR3 has 16 amino acids. Germline CDR1 reads MNHEY; CDR2 reads SVGAGI. V was clipped by 2 bases and J by 2 bases; unmatched bases: 3. The receptor comes from a woman aged 25 to 39 in good health and CMV-seronegative. The gene calls are TRBV6-5 and TRBJ1-1; 12 bases are a match to TRBD1. The sequencing sample was made of PBMCs. The chain's CDR3 is CASSYRDRGPNTEAFF. CDR3 DNA: TGTGCCAGCAGTTACAGGGACAGGGGGCCCAACACTGAAGCTTTCTTT.